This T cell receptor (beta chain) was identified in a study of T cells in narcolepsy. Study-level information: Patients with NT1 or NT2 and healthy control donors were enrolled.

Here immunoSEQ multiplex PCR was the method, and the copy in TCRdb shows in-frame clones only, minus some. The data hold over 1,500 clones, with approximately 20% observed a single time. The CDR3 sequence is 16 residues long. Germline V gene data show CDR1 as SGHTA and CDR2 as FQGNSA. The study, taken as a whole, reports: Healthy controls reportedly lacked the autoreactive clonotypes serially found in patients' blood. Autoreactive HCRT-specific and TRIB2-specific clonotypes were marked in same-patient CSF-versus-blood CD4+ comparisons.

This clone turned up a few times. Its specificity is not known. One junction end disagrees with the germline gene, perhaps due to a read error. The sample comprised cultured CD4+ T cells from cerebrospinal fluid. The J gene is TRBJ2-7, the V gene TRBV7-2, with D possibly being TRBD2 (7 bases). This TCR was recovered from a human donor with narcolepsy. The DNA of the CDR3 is TGCGCCAGCAGCCCCCTGGGGGGGGCCGGGTCCTACGAGCAGTACTTC. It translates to CASSPLGGAGSYEQYF.